Reported below is one T cell receptor beta chain. This sample stems from a study of Tregs in tolerant kidney transplant recipients. TCRdb's table, derived via immunoSEQ multiplex PCR, lists solely in-frame clones and lacks some. The profile shows under 4,000 clones, 75% to 90% of them singletons. This clonotype was obtained from a human donor who received a combined kidney and bone marrow transplant. Source: Tregs from blood, taken before the transplant.

CDR3 residues: CASRTSGTQETQYF. The CDR3 bases are TGCGCCAGCCGGACTAGCGGGACCCAAGAGACCCAGTACTTC. The chain is built from TRBV10-2 and TRBJ2-5, with 12 bases identical to TRBD2. Trimming at V came to 8 bases and at J to 1 base, leaving 2 bases not matched to a gene. Germline V CDR1 and CDR2: WSHSY, SAAADI. CDR3 size: 14 residues.